This T cell receptor beta chain was profiled in a study of blood T cells in healthy people across ages. General study findings and limits: Those diversity estimates obtained from one million T cells were thought to be underestimates. Both higher diversity and more naive CD4+ cells marked long-lived donors when set against aged donors.

Samples each yielded at least 6 micrograms of total RNA. There are 14 residues in the CDR3. Trimming removed 1 base from V and 5 bases from J; junction bases left unmatched: 2. Germline values: CDR1 LNHNV, CDR2 YYDKDF (reference sequence). About this clonotype: Its antigen is unidentified.

For the second PCR, which ran for 7 to 11 cycles, a sample-barcoded 5' primer and a J-beta primer mix were used. TCRdb re-called the 5' RACE reads through MiXCR, storing one row per CDR3 protein. The sample lists fewer than 950,000 distinct CDR3 sequences, less than 70% seen once, with 40% to 50% in the top ten. The clonotype originates from an elderly man in good health. This chain joins TRBV15 and TRBJ2-1; 7 nucleotides line up with TRBD2. The specimen was blood. The CDR3 spells CATSRGGTNNEQFF. CDR3 nucleotides: TGTGCCACCAGCAGAGGCGGGACTAACAATGAGCAGTTCTTC.